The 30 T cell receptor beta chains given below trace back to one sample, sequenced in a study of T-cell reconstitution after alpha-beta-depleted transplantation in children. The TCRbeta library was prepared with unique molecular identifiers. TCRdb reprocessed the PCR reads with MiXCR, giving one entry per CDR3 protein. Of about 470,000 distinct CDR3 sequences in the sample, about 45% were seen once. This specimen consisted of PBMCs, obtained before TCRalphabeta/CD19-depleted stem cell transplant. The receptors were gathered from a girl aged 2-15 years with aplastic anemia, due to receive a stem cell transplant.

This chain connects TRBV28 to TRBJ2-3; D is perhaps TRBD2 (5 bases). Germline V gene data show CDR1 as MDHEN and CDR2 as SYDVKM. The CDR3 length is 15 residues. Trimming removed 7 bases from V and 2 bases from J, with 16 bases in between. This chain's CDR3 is CASNMAGLLTDTQYF. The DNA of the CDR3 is TGTGCCAGCAATATGGCCGGACTCCTCACAGATACGCAGTATTTT.

The CDR3 here is CSTITPGGERGTDTQYF. For the CDR3, the DNA is TGCAGCACCATCACCCCAGGGGGAGAACGGGGAACAGATACGCAGTATTTT. V and J are TRBV29-1 and TRBJ2-3; TRBD1 matches at 7 bases. Trimming cost V 8 bases and J 3 bases; bases outside gene matches: 20. The CDR3 contains 17 residues. CDR1 is SQVTM, CDR2 ANQGSEA, per germline.

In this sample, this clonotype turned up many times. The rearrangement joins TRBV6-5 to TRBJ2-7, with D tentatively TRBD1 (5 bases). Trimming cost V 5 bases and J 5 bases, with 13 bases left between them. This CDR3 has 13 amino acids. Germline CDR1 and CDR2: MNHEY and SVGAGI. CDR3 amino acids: CASSPLFRDEQYF. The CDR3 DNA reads TGTGCCAGCAGTCCGCTCTTCAGGGACGAGCAGTACTTC.

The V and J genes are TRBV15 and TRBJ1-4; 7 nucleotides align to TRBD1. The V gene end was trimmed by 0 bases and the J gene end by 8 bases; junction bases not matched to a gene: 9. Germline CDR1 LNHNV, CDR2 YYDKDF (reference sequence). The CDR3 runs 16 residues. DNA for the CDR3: TGTGCCACCAGCAGAGATCGGCCTCACAGGGGAGAAAAACTGTTTTTT. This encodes CATSRDRPHRGEKLFF.

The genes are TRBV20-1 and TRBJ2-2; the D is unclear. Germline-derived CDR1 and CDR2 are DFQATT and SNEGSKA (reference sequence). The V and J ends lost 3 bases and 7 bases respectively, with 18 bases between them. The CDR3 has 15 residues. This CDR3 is CSASGLGSQNGELFF. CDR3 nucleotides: TGCAGTGCTAGCGGGTTGGGCAGTCAAAACGGGGAGCTGTTTTTT.

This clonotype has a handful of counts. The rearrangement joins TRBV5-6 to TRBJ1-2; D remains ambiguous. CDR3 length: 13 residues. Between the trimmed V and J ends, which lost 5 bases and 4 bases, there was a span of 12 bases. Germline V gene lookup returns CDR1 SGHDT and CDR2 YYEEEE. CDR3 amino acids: CASRQPDRYGYTF. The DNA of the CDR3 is TGTGCCAGCAGACAGCCCGACCGCTATGGCTACACCTTC.

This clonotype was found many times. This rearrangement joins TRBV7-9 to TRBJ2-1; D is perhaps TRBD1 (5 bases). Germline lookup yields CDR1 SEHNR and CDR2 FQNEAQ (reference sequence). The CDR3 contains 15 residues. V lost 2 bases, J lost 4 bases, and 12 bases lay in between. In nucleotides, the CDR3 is TGTGCCAGCAGCTTATCTGAGACAGCTTACAATGAGCAGTTCTTC. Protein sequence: CASSLSETAYNEQFF.

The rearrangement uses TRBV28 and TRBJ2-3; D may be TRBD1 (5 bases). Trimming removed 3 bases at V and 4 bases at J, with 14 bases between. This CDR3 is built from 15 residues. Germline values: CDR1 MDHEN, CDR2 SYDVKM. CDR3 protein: CASSFLGREADTQYF. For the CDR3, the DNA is TGTGCCAGCAGTTTCTTAGGCAGGGAAGCAGATACGCAGTATTTT.

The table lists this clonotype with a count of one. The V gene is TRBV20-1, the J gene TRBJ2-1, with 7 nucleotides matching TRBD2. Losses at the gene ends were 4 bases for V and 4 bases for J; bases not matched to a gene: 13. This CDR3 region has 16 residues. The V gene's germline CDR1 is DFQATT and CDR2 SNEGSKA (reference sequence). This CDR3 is CSAKAGASPLYNEQFF. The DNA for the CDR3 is TGCAGTGCTAAGGCGGGAGCCTCTCCTTTATACAATGAGCAGTTCTTC.

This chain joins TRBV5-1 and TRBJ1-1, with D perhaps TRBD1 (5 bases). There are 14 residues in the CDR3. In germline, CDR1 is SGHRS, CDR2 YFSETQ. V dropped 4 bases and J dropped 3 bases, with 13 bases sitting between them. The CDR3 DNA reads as TGCGCCAGCAGCACACAGGACGGGGACACTGAAGCTTTCTTT. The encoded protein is CASSTQDGDTEAFF. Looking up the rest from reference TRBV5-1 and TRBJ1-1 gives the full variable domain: KAGVTQTPRYLIKTRGQQVTLSCSPISGHRSVSWYQQTPGQGLQFLFEYFSETQRNKGNFPGRFSGRQFSNSRSEMNVSTLELGDSALYLCASSTQDGDTEAFFGQGTRLTVV.

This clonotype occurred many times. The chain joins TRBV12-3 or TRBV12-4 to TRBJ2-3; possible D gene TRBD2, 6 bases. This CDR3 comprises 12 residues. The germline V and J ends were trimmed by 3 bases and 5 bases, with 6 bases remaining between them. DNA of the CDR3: TGTGCCAGCAGTTTCGGGGGAGATACGCAGTATTTT. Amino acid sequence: CASSFGGDTQYF.

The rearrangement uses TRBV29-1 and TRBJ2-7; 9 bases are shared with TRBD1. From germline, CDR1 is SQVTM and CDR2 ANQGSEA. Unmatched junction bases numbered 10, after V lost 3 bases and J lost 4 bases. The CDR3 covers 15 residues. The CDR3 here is CSVEDRGTGWYEQYF. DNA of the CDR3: TGCAGCGTTGAGGACCGCGGGACAGGGTGGTACGAGCAGTACTTC.

DNA for the CDR3: TGTGCCAGCACTTGGACTAGCGGGAGTAGGGAGACCCAGTACTTC. It specifies CASTWTSGSRETQYF. The chain uses TRBV2 and TRBJ2-5, with 13 bases aligning to TRBD2. The CDR3 spans 15 residues. Per germline, CDR1 SNHLY and CDR2 FYNNEI. The V segment lost 7 bases and the J segment 5 bases; nucleotides outside the gene matches: 7.

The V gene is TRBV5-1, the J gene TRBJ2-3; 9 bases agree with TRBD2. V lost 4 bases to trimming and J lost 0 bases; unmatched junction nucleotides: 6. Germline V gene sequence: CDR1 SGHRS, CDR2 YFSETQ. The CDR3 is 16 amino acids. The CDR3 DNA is TGCGCCAGCAGCAAAGTTAGCGGGGGCAGCACAGATACGCAGTATTTT. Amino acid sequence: CASSKVSGGSTDTQYF.

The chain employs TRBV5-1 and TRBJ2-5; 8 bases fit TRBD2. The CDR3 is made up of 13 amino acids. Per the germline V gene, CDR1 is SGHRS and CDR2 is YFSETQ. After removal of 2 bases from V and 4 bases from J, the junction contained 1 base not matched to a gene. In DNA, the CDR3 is TGCGCCAGCAGCTTCGCGGGGGGAGAGACCCAGTACTTC. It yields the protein CASSFAGGETQYF.

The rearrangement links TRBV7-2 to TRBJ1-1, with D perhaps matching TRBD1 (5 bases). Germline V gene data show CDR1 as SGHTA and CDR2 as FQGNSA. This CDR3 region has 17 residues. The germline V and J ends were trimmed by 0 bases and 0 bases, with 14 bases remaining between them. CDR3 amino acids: CASSLAPRGGMNTEAFF. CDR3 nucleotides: TGTGCCAGCAGCTTAGCGCCGAGGGGTGGGATGAACACTGAAGCTTTCTTT.

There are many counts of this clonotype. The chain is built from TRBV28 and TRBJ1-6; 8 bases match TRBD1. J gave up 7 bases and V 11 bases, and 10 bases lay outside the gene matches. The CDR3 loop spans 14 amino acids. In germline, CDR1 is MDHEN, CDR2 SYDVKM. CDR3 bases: TGTGCCCACTTCGGACAGGGCGAAAATTCACCCCTCCACTTT. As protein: CAHFGQGENSPLHF. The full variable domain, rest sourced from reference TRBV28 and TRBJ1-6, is DVKVTQSSRYLVKRTGEKVFLECVQDMDHENMFWYRQDPGLGLRLIYFSYDVKMKEKGDIPEGYSVSREKKERFSLILESASTNQTSMYLCAHFGQGENSPLHFGNGTRLTVT.

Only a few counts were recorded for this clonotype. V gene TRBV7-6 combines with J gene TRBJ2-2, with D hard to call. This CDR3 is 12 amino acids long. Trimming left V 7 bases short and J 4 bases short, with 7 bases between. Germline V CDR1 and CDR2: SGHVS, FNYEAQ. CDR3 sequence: CASIQSTGELFF. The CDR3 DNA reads TGTGCCAGCATTCAGAGCACCGGGGAGCTGTTTTTT.

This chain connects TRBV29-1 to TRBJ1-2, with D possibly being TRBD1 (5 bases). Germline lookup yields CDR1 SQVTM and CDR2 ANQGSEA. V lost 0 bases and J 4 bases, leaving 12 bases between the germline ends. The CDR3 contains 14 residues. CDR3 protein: CSVEDQGRLYGYTF. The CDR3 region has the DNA TGCAGCGTTGAAGATCAGGGCAGGCTCTATGGCTACACCTTC.

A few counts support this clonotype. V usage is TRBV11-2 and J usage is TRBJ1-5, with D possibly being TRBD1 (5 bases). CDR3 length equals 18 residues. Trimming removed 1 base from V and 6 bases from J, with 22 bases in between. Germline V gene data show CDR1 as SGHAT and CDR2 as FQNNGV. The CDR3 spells CASSLGVGGAGGSQPQHF. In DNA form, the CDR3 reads TGTGCCAGCAGCTTAGGTGTAGGTGGGGCCGGGGGTAGTCAGCCCCAGCATTTT.

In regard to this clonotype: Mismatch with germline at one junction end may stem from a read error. The chain's CDR3 is CSAGDRTSSYEQYF. The CDR3 DNA follows: TGCAGTGCTGGAGACAGGACCAGCTCCTACGAGCAGTACTTC. The rearrangement links TRBV20-1 to TRBJ2-7; the D gene is possibly TRBD1 (6 bases). This CDR3 spans 14 amino acids. CDR1 is DFQATT and CDR2 is SNEGSKA in the germline V gene (reference sequence).

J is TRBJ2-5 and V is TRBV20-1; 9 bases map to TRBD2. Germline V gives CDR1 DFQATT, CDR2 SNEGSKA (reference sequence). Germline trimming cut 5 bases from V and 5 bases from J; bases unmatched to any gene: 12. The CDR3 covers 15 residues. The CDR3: CSAPEAGGLGETQYF. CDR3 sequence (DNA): TGCAGTGCTCCGGAGGCGGGGGGGCTCGGGGAGACCCAGTACTTC.

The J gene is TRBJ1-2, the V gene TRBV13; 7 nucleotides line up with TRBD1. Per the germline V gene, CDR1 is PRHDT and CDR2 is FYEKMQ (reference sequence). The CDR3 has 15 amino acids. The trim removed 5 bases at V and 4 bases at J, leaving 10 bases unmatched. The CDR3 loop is CASSPYDREAYGYTF. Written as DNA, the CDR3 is TGTGCCAGCAGCCCTTATGACAGGGAGGCCTATGGCTACACCTTC.

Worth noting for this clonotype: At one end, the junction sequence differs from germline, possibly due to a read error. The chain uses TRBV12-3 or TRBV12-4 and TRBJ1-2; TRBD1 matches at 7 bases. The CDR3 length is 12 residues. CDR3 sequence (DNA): TGTGCCAGCAGTTTGACAGGGCCCGACTGGGAATTC. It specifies CASSLTGPDWEF.

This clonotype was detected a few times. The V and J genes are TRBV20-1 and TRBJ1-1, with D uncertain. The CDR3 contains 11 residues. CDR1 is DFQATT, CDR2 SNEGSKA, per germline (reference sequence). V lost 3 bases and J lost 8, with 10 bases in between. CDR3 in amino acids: CSASMGNEAFF. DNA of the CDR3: TGCAGTGCTAGTATGGGGAACGAAGCTTTCTTT.

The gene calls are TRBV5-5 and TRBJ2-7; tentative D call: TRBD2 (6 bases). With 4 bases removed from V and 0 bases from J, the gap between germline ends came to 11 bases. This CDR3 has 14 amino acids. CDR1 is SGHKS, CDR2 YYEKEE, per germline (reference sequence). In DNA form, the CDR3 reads TGTGCCAGCAGCGTCACCGGGAGCTCCTACGAGCAGTACTTC. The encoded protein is CASSVTGSSYEQYF.

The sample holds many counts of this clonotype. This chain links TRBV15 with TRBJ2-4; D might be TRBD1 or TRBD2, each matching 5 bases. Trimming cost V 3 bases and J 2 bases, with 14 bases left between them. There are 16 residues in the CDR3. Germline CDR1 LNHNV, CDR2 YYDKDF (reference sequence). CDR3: CATSRDFRVPKNIQYF. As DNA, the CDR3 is TGTGCCACCAGCAGGGACTTCAGGGTCCCCAAAAACATTCAGTACTTC.

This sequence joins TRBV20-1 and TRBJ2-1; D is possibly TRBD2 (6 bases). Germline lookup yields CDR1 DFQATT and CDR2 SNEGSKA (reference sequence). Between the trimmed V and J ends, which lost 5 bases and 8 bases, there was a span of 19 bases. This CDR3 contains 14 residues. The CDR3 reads CSAVLAARRDEQFF. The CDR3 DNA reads TGCAGTGCTGTGTTAGCGGCTCGGCGGGATGAGCAGTTCTTC.

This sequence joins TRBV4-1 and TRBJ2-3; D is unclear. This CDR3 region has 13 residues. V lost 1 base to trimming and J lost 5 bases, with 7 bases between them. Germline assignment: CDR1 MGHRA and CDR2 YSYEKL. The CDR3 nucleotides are TGCGCCAGCAGCCAAGGTCCGGGAGATACGCAGTATTTT. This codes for CASSQGPGDTQYF.

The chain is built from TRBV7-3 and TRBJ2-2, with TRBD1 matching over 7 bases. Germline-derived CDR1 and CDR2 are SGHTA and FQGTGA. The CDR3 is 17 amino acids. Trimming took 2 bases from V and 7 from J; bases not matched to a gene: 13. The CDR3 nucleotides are TGTGCCAGCAGCTTAGCTTCTCGACAGGGCTCCAGCGGGGAGCTGTTTTTT. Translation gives CASSLASRQGSSGELFF. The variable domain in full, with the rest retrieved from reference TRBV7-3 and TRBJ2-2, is GAGVSQTPSNKVTEKGKYVELRCDPISGHTALYWYRQSLGQGPEFLIYFQGTGAADDSGLPNDRFFAVRPEGSVSTLKIQRTERGDSAVYLCASSLASRQGSSGELFFGEGSRLTVL.